This TCR beta chain was identified during a study of blood T cell repertoires in COVID-19. Study context: Nucleic acid was either cDNA or gDNA, and it came from T cells, B-cell-depleted T cells, or PBMCs.

This CDR3 has 13 residues. The ends lost 3 bases at V and 7 bases at J; junction bases unmatched: 6. Looked up from germline, CDR1 is DFQATT and CDR2 is SNEGSKA (reference sequence). Using immunoSEQ multiplex PCR, the repertoire was profiled, and TCRdb retains in-frame clones only, with some absent. This table has 450,000 to 500,000 clones, approximately 85% appearing once. This rearrangement joins TRBV20-1 to TRBJ2-1, with 7 bases matching TRBD2. The receptor was derived from a human donor in a cohort sampled during active COVID-19. The specimen sequenced was peripheral blood. CDR3: CSASKRELNEQFF. The CDR3 coding sequence is TGCAGTGCTAGTAAGCGGGAATTGAATGAGCAGTTCTTC.